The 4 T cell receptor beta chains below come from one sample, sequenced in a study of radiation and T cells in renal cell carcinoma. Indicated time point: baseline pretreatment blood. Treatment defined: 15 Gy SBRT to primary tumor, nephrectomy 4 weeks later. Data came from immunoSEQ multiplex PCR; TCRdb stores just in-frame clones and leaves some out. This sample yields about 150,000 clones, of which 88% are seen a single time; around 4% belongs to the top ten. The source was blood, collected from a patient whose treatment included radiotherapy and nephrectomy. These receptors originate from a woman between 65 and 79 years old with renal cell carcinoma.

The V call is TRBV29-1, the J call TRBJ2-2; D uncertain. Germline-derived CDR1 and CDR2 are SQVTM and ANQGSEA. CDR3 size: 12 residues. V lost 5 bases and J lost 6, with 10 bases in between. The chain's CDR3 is CSVRTEPGELFF. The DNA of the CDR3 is TGCAGCGTTAGGACCGAGCCCGGGGAGCTGTTTTTT.

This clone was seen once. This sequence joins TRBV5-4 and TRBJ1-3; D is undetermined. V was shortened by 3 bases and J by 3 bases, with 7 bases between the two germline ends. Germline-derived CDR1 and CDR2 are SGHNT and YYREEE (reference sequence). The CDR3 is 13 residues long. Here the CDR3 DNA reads TGTGCCAGCAGCTCCTTAGTTGGAAACACCATATATTTT. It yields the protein CASSSLVGNTIYF.

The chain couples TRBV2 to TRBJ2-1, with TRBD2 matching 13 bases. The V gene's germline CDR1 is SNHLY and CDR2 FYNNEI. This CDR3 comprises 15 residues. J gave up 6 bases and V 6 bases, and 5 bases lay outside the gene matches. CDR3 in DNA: TGTGCCAGCAGCCGACTAGCGGGGGGAGGCAATGAGCAGTTCTTC. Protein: CASSRLAGGGNEQFF.

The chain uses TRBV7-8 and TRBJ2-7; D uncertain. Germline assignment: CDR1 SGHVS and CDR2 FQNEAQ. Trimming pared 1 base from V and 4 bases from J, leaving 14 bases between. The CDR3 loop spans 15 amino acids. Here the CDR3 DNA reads TGTGCCAGCAGCTTAGAACTCAAAGATCAATACGAGCAGTACTTC. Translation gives CASSLELKDQYEQYF.